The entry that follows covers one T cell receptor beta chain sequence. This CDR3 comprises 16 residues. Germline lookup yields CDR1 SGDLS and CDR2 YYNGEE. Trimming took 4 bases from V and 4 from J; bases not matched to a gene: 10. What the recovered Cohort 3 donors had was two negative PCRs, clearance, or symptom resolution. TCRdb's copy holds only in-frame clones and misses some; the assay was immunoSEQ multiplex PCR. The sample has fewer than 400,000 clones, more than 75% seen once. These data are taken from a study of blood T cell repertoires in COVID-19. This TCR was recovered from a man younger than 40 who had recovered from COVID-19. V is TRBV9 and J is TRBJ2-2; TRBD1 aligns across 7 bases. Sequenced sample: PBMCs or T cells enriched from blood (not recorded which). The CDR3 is CASSNRQGFVTGELFF. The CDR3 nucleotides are TGTGCCAGCAGCAACCGACAGGGATTTGTCACCGGGGAGCTGTTTTTT.